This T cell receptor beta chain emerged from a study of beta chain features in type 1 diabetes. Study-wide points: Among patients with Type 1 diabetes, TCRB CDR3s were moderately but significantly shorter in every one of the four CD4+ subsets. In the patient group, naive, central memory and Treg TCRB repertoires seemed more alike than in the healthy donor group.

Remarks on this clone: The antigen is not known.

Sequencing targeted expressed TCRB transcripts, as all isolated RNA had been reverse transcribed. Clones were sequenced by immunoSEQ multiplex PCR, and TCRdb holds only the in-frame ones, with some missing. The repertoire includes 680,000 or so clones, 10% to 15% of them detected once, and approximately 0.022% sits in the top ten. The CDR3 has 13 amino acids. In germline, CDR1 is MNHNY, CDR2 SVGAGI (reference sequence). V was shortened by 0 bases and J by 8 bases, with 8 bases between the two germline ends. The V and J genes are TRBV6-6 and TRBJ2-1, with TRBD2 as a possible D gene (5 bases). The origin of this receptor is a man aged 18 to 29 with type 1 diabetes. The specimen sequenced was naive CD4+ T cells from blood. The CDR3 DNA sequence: TGTGCCAGCAGTTACTCGGGCGGGTATGAGCAGTTCTTC. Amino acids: CASSYSGGYEQFF.